Below, 21 T cell receptor beta chains from the same sample are listed, as sequenced in a study of T cells in Graves' hyperthyroidism and ophthalmopathy (dated 2019 in TCRdb). The library was made by multiplex PCR. TCRdb shows the sequencer as Illumina HiSeq 2000. The TCR beta CDR3 regions were amplified from the RNA transcripts. A first-round RT-PCR of the TCR CDR3 used the HTBI primer set with the Qiagen OneStep RT-PCR kit. The public sequencing data were trimmed at Q25 with fastp and processed into clonotypes with MiXCR by TCRdb, which kept only in-frame beta chains. Each CDR3 protein appears once, grouped with its most common genes and DNA. The table for this sample lists about 560,000 distinct CDR3 sequences; about 14% of them were counted only once. Together, the top ten hold approximately 15% of the sample. The sequencing input was blood. These receptor sequences come from a woman in her forties with Graves' hyperthyroidism.

This clonotype was seen many times. V and J are TRBV10-3 and TRBJ1-1; 9 positions match TRBD1. The junction had 14 bases not matched to a gene; V was cut back by 9 bases and J by 0 bases. From germline, CDR1 is ENHRY and CDR2 SYGVKD. This CDR3 comprises 17 residues. CDR3 residues: CAMSPSITGGLNTEAFF. The DNA for the CDR3 is TGTGCCATGAGCCCGAGTATCACAGGGGGCCTGAACACTGAAGCTTTCTTT.

This clonotype came up many times. The CDR3 nucleotides are TGTGCCACCTCTAGGGAGAGCAATCAGCCCCAGCATTTT. This sequence encodes CATSRESNQPQHF. The rearrangement uses TRBV15 and TRBJ1-5, with D uncertain. Germline V gene sequence: CDR1 LNHNV, CDR2 YYDKDF (reference sequence). The CDR3 loop spans 13 amino acids. Trimming shortened V by 8 bases and J by 1 base, and 9 bases separated the two germline ends.

This clonotype was picked up a small number of times. Mismatch with germline at one junction end may stem from a read error. This sequence joins TRBV6-1 and TRBJ1-6; the D is unclear. CDR1 is MNHNS and CDR2 is SASEGT in the germline V gene. This CDR3 is 14 amino acids long. CDR3 DNA: TGTGCCAGCAGCCCCGACTCCTTTAATTCACCCCTCCACTTT. As protein: CASSPDSFNSPLHF.

In this sample, this clonotype turned up many times. The V and J genes are TRBV6-1 and TRBJ2-5, with D possibly matching TRBD2 (5 bases). V lost 5 bases to trimming and J lost 2 bases, with 12 bases between them. The V gene's germline CDR1 is MNHNS and CDR2 SASEGT. This CDR3 spans 14 amino acids. The CDR3 DNA reads as TGTGCCAGCAGTAGCCTGGGCGGGCAAGAGACCCAGTACTTC. It encodes CASSSLGGQETQYF.

This clonotype was observed at least ten times. The rearrangement joins TRBV2 to TRBJ2-1; the match to TRBD2 covers 11 bases. After removal of 7 bases from V and 8 bases from J, the junction contained 4 bases not matched to a gene. Germline V gene lookup returns CDR1 SNHLY and CDR2 FYNNEI. This CDR3 has 13 amino acids. Here the CDR3 DNA reads TGTGCCAGCACTGGACTAGCGGGCGATGAGCAGTTCTTC. Its protein product is CASTGLAGDEQFF. The whole variable domain, filled in from reference TRBV2 and TRBJ2-1, reads EPEVTQTPSHQVTQMGQEVILRCVPISNHLYFYWYRQILGQKVEFLVSFYNNEISEKSEIFDDQFSVERPDGSNFTLKIRSTKLEDSAMYFCASTGLAGDEQFFGPGTRLTVL.

This clonotype has a handful of counts. The chain carries TRBV9 and TRBJ2-1; no firm D call. This CDR3 is 14 amino acids long. V lost 1 base, J lost 0 bases, and 5 bases lay in between. Germline CDR1 is SGDLS and CDR2 is YYNGEE. This chain's CDR3 is CASSVRSSYNEQFF. The CDR3 DNA is TGTGCCAGCAGCGTACGTAGCTCCTACAATGAGCAGTTCTTC.

This clonotype has ten or more counts. The gene calls are TRBV30 and TRBJ2-2; no clear D. The ends were cut back, 4 bases at V and 5 bases at J, with 8 bases in the middle. This CDR3 contains 12 residues. Germline CDR1 and CDR2: GTSNPN and SVGIG (reference sequence). The CDR3 DNA follows: TGTGCCTGGAATCGGATTACCGGGGAGCTGTTTTTT. Translating it yields CAWNRITGELFF.

This clonotype was recorded at least ten times. The CDR3 protein is CAISDLGQAPYNEQFF. CDR3 nucleotides: TGTGCCATCAGTGACCTAGGACAGGCGCCCTACAATGAGCAGTTCTTC. The chain employs TRBV10-3 and TRBJ2-1, with 7 positions matching TRBD1. The CDR3 covers 16 residues. Germline trimming cut 3 bases from V and 2 bases from J; bases unmatched to any gene: 7. Germline lookup yields CDR1 ENHRY and CDR2 SYGVKD.

This clonotype was observed a handful of times. The J gene is TRBJ2-7, the V gene TRBV7-2, with D possibly being TRBD1 (5 bases). Trimming removed 1 base from V and 5 bases from J, with 12 bases in between. Per germline, CDR1 SGHTA and CDR2 FQGNSA. The CDR3 loop spans 14 amino acids. CDR3 sequence: CASSLDLTDNEQYF. The CDR3 DNA follows: TGTGCCAGCAGCTTAGATTTGACAGATAACGAGCAGTACTTC.

This clonotype occurred a few times. The rearrangement links TRBV28 to TRBJ2-1; TRBD1 or TRBD2 may be the D gene (5 bases each). The CDR3 is made up of 12 amino acids. Germline values: CDR1 MDHEN, CDR2 SYDVKM. Trimming pared 5 bases from V and 8 bases from J, leaving 10 bases between. Here the CDR3 DNA reads TGTGCCAGCAGTCCGGGACGTTATGAGCAGTTCTTC. The encoded protein is CASSPGRYEQFF.

This clonotype was counted a few times. The chain combines TRBV5-1 with TRBJ2-3; possibly TRBD2 for D (5 bases). CDR3 length: 14 amino acids. Germline V gives CDR1 SGHRS, CDR2 YFSETQ. Trimming stripped 0 bases from V and 5 bases from J, with 10 bases between. The CDR3 here is CASSLGGRVDTQYF. CDR3 sequence (DNA): TGCGCCAGCAGCTTGGGAGGGCGAGTAGATACGCAGTATTTT.

In this sample, this clonotype turned up many times. This sequence joins TRBV18 and TRBJ2-7; 7 bases are a match to TRBD2. Looked up from germline, CDR1 is KGHSH and CDR2 is LQKENI. This CDR3 contains 13 residues. The V segment lost 2 bases and the J segment 2 bases; nucleotides outside the gene matches: 0. The CDR3 DNA sequence: TGTGCCAGCTCACCAGCGGGGGCCTACGAGCAGTACTTC. Protein sequence: CASSPAGAYEQYF.

This clonotype was seen a handful of times. A much larger clone lies a single base off, so this may be a read error. The rearrangement uses TRBV3-1 and TRBJ2-7; tentative D call: TRBD2 (5 bases). Trimming removed 7 bases at V and 2 bases at J, with 21 bases between. This CDR3 region has 16 residues. CDR1 and CDR2 from the germline V gene are LGHDT and YNNKEL (reference sequence). The DNA of the CDR3 is TGTGCCAGCACCCGGGGTACAGAGCCCTTTCCCTACGAGCAGTACTTC. Translated, it gives CASTRGTEPFPYEQYF.

This clonotype has a count of ten or more. The V gene is TRBV12-3 or TRBV12-4, the J gene TRBJ2-7; no firm D call. The CDR3 spans 14 residues. Trimming cost V 0 bases and J 1 base, with 7 bases left between them. The DNA of the CDR3 is TGTGCCAGCAGTTTAGCAGATCAGTCCTACGAGCAGTACTTC. It codes for CASSLADQSYEQYF.

The V gene is TRBV14, the J gene TRBJ1-2; D is unresolved. There are 14 residues in the CDR3. Germline V lookup: CDR1 SGHDN, CDR2 FVKESK. V was shortened by 4 bases and J by 0 bases, with 9 bases between the two germline ends. CDR3 residues: CASSRGRPNYGYTF. CDR3 sequence (DNA): TGTGCCAGCAGCCGAGGGAGGCCTAACTATGGCTACACCTTC.

The V and J genes are TRBV2 and TRBJ2-5; 10 bases match TRBD2. The CDR3 covers 18 residues. CDR1 is SNHLY and CDR2 is FYNNEI in the germline V gene. Trimming cost V 2 bases and J 1 base; bases outside gene matches: 10. The CDR3 bases are TGTGCCAGCAGTGAATATTTGTCTAGCGGGGGCTCCCAAGAGACCCAGTACTTC. It encodes CASSEYLSSGGSQETQYF.

In this sample, this clonotype turned up many times. The V call is TRBV28, the J call TRBJ1-2; no reliable D call. CDR3 length: 14 amino acids. Germline V gene data show CDR1 as MDHEN and CDR2 as SYDVKM. V gave up 3 bases and J gave up 2 bases, with 10 bases separating them. CDR3 bases: TGTGCCAGCAGTTTTGGCCCTCCCAACTATGGCTACACCTTC. Protein: CASSFGPPNYGYTF.

The V gene is TRBV19, the J gene TRBJ2-3, with D uncertain. From germline, CDR1 is LNHDA and CDR2 SQIVND (reference sequence). This CDR3 has 16 amino acids. With 8 bases removed from V and 0 bases from J, the gap between germline ends came to 18 bases. DNA for the CDR3: TGTGCCAGTTCCCTCGACGGCGGAAAGAGCACAGATACGCAGTATTTT. It specifies CASSLDGGKSTDTQYF.

This clonotype was observed many times. The chain has TRBV30 and TRBJ2-7, with D possibly matching TRBD2 (6 bases). The V end was cut by 7 bases, the J end by 1 base, with 20 bases between. The CDR3 is 15 amino acids. From germline, CDR1 is GTSNPN and CDR2 SVGIG (reference sequence). DNA for the CDR3: TGTGCCTTGGGGGGATCTAGTCAGAAGTCCTACGAGCAGTACTTC. This sequence encodes CALGGSSQKSYEQYF.

At least ten counts were recorded for this clonotype. This chain uses TRBV29-1 with TRBJ2-7, with TRBD1 identical over 7 bases. The CDR3 extends over 13 amino acids. After removal of 4 bases from V and 0 bases from J, the junction contained 3 bases not matched to a gene. Looked up from germline, CDR1 is SQVTM and CDR2 is ANQGSEA. The CDR3: CSVAGQVSYEQYF. CDR3 DNA sequence: TGCAGCGTTGCTGGACAGGTCTCCTACGAGCAGTACTTC.

The chain recombines TRBV29-1 with TRBJ1-1; 8 nucleotides line up with TRBD1. The CDR3 extends over 12 amino acids. Germline lookup yields CDR1 SQVTM and CDR2 ANQGSEA. Trimming cost V 7 bases and J 1 base; bases outside gene matches: 2. CDR3 protein: CSGGQGNTEAFF. CDR3 DNA sequence: TGCAGCGGTGGACAGGGGAACACTGAAGCTTTCTTT.